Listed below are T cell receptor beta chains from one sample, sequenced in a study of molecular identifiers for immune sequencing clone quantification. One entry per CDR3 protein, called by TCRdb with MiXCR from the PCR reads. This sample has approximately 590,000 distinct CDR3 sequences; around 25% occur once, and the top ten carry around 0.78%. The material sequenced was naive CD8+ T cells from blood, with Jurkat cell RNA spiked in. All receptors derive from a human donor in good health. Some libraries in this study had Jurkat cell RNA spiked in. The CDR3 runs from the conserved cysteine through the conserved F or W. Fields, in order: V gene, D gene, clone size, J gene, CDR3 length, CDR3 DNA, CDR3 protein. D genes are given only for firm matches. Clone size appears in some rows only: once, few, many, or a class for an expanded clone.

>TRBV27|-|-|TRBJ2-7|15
TGTGCCAGCAGTTTATCCCCTATTGGACCGGGCCCGCAGTACTTC
CASSLSPIGPGPQYF
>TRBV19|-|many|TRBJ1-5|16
TGTGCCAGTAGTATACTGGGGGGCCTTACCAATCAGCCCCAGCATTTT
CASSILGGLTNQPQHF
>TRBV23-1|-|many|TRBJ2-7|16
TGCGCCAGCACCTACCCGACGGGGAATTACTCCTACGAGCAGTACTTC
CASTYPTGNYSYEQYF
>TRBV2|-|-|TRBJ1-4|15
TGTGCCAACAGTGACGAAGGGGCAACTAATGAAAAACTGTTTTTT
CANSDEGATNEKLFF
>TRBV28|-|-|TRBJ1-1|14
TGTGCCAGCAGACGCCGACAGGTGAACACTGAAGCTTTCTTT
CASRRRQVNTEAFF
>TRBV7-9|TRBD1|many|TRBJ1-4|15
TGTGCCAGCAGCCAGAGGACAGGGGCCTACGAAAAACTGTTTTTT
CASSQRTGAYEKLFF
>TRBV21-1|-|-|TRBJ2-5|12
TGTGCCAGGGGACAGTCAGAGTGGGCCCAGTACTTC
CARGQSEWAQYF
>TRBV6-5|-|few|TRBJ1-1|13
TGTGCCAGCGCCCCTGGACTCTTCACTGAAGCTTTCTTT
CASAPGLFTEAFF
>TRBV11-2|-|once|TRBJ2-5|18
TGTGCCAGCACCATAGATAAGTTCACCGGGAGCATGGAGGAGACCCAGTACTTC
CASTIDKFTGSMEETQYF
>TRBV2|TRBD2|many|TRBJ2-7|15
TGTGCCAGCAGTGAAGCCTCTAGCGGAGGGTACGAGCAGTACTTC
CASSEASSGGYEQYF
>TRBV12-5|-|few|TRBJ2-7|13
TGTGCTAGTGGTTTGGGACACTACTACGAGCAGTACTTC
CASGLGHYYEQYF
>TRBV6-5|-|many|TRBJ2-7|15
TGTGCCAGCAGTTACGGGGGGTGGAATGGGGCCGAGCAGTACTTC
CASSYGGWNGAEQYF
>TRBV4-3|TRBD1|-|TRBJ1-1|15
TGCGCCAGCAGCCTACAGGGGGTGGAGGACACTGAAGCTTTCTTT
CASSLQGVEDTEAFF
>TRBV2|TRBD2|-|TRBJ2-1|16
TGTGCCAGCAGTCGAGCGGGGGTCAGCGGCTACAATGAGCAGTTCTTC
CASSRAGVSGYNEQFF